This TCR beta chain was recorded in a study of T cell responses to AZD1222 COVID-19 vaccine. Broader study findings: A mostly white British donor set with more females was recruited, and clonal diversity was possibly underestimated. Repertoire collection took place solely once the T cell response had peaked.

As for this clone: The antigen is unknown.

Germline values: CDR1 MNHEY, CDR2 SVGEGT. The length of the CDR3 is 15 residues. Trimming left V 3 bases short and J 5 bases short, with 16 bases between. Libraries were prepared by immunoSEQ multiplex PCR; TCRdb keeps only in-frame clonotypes and omits some of them. The sample shows more than 100,000 clones, about 90% of them seen only once. The chain employs TRBV6-2 or TRBV6-3 and TRBJ2-5, with D possibly matching TRBD1 (6 bases). The clonotype comes from an adult who received the AZD1222 COVID-19 vaccine. The sample in question was peripheral blood, obtained 28 days after the second AZD1222 dose. The CDR3 protein is CASSYLGASRETQYF. The CDR3 nucleotides are TGTGCCAGCAGTTATCTGGGGGCCTCAAGGGAGACCCAGTACTTC.